The 25 T cell receptor beta chains below were found in one sample sequenced in a study of regulatory T cells in long-lasting Graves disease. Time point meaning: persistent/refractory GD, antithyroid drugs over 5 years with positive TRAb. The TCR library was made from RNA that had been extracted from PBMCs in TRIzol. Library construction for TCR beta used iRepertoire HTBI primers and Arm-PCR of CDR3 regions. TCRdb recomputed calls from the multiplex PCR reads with MiXCR, one row per CDR3 protein. This sample has 420,000 or so distinct CDR3 sequences, with 20% to 30% found just once. The sequences come from peripheral blood mononuclear cells (PBMCs), collected when the disease was refractory, from a patient treated with antithyroid drugs. These receptor sequences come from a female donor with Graves disease.

This rearrangement joins TRBV19 to TRBJ2-3; TRBD2 aligns across 10 bases. This CDR3 is built from 17 residues. Trimming at V came to 3 bases and at J to 7 bases, leaving 13 bases not matched to a gene. Per the germline V gene, CDR1 is LNHDA and CDR2 is SQIVND (reference sequence). CDR3: CASSMGTSVGGAYTQYF. The CDR3, as DNA: TGTGCCAGTAGTATGGGGACTAGCGTAGGGGGTGCTTATACGCAGTATTTT.

This chain links TRBV6-1 with TRBJ2-7; D perhaps matches TRBD2 (6 bases). Germline CDR1 is MNHNS and CDR2 is SASEGT. There are 15 residues in the CDR3. Trimming shortened V by 8 bases and J by 1 base, and 18 bases separated the two germline ends. CDR3 sequence: CASLWDGGSSYEQYF. The CDR3 DNA follows: TGTGCCAGCCTTTGGGACGGGGGTTCGTCCTACGAGCAGTACTTC.

J is TRBJ1-4 and V is TRBV5-6; D might be TRBD1 (6 bases). The CDR3 has 13 amino acids. V was cut by 3 bases and J by 5 bases, with 8 bases left in between. Germline values: CDR1 SGHDT, CDR2 YYEEEE. For the CDR3, the DNA is TGTGCCAGCAGCTACGACAGGAATGAAAAACTGTTTTTT. Translated: CASSYDRNEKLFF.

The chain joins TRBV2 to TRBJ2-5; a possible D gene is TRBD2 (6 bases). V lost 6 bases and J lost 5, with 22 bases in between. CDR3 length: 16 amino acids. Germline V gene lookup returns CDR1 SNHLY and CDR2 FYNNEI. The CDR3 sequence: CASSGGRGLRGETQYF. CDR3 DNA sequence: TGTGCCAGCAGCGGAGGAAGGGGACTCCGAGGGGAGACCCAGTACTTC.

This clonotype has a handful of counts. CDR3 DNA sequence: TGCGCCAGCAGCCAAGACGGCAGGAGGGGTCAGCCCCAGCATTTT. As protein: CASSQDGRRGQPQHF. The chain has TRBV4-1 and TRBJ1-5; TRBD1 is a possible D gene (5 bases). Germline CDR1 MGHRA, CDR2 YSYEKL. V was shortened by 0 bases and J by 6 bases, with 12 bases between the two germline ends. The CDR3 extends over 15 amino acids.

This clonotype has ten or more counts. The chain uses TRBV30 and TRBJ2-5; tentative D call: TRBD1 (6 bases). Germline V gene lookup returns CDR1 GTSNPN and CDR2 SVGIG (reference sequence). The CDR3 consists of 14 residues. V gave up 0 bases and J gave up 4 bases, with 12 bases separating them. The CDR3 loop is CAWSVGQRRETQYF. The CDR3 DNA follows: TGTGCCTGGAGTGTGGGACAAAGGCGAGAGACCCAGTACTTC.

This clonotype has just a few counts. The chain uses TRBV6-1 and TRBJ2-3; D remains ambiguous. This CDR3 is 12 amino acids long. Between the trimmed V and J ends, which lost 9 bases and 1 base, there was a span of 8 bases. From germline, CDR1 is MNHNS and CDR2 SASEGT. The CDR3 DNA reads as TGTGCCAGTGAGAGCGGCACAGATACGCAGTATTTT. Translating gives CASESGTDTQYF.

This clonotype was seen a few times. V usage is TRBV6-1 and J usage is TRBJ1-1; TRBD1 might be the D (6 bases). V was trimmed by 8 bases and J by 0 bases, leaving 13 bases between them. This CDR3 has 14 residues. CDR1 and CDR2 (germline): MNHNS, SASEGT. The CDR3 protein is CASDRQAMNTEAFF. Here the CDR3 DNA reads TGTGCCAGCGATAGACAGGCCATGAACACTGAAGCTTTCTTT.

This clonotype was seen a handful of times. V usage is TRBV29-1 and J usage is TRBJ1-1; D is undetermined. The V and J ends lost 0 bases and 11 bases respectively, with 16 bases between them. The germline CDR1 and CDR2 sequences are SQVTM and ANQGSEA. The CDR3 runs 13 residues. CDR3 loop: CSVEDMIGVEAFF. The CDR3 nucleotides read TGCAGCGTTGAAGATATGATCGGTGTCGAGGCTTTCTTT.

This clonotype was seen a handful of times. The DNA of the CDR3 is TGCAGTGCTAGCGGGAGTGGCACCGGGGAGCTGTTTTTT. This codes for CSASGSGTGELFF. V and J are TRBV20-1 and TRBJ2-2; a weak D match, TRBD2 (6 bases). The CDR3 has 13 amino acids. Trimming shortened V by 3 bases and J by 4 bases, and 9 bases separated the two germline ends. Germline lookup yields CDR1 DFQATT and CDR2 SNEGSKA (reference sequence).

CDR3 region: CASSQVEGQSVEQYF. The CDR3 nucleotides read TGCGCCAGCAGCCAAGTTGAAGGACAGTCGGTCGAGCAGTACTTC. The chain joins TRBV4-3 to TRBJ2-7, with D perhaps matching TRBD1 (6 bases). Deletions cut 1 base from V and 6 bases from J, with 16 bases between. Per germline, CDR1 LGHNA and CDR2 YSLEER. This CDR3 contains 15 residues.

This clonotype was recorded a few times. The J gene is TRBJ2-2, the V gene TRBV20-1; tentative D call: TRBD1 (6 bases). V lost 3 bases to trimming and J lost 2 bases, with 13 bases between them. In germline, CDR1 is DFQATT, CDR2 SNEGSKA (reference sequence). This CDR3 is 15 amino acids long. Written as DNA, the CDR3 is TGCAGTGCTAGCCTGGACAGAAGAAACACCGGGGAGCTGTTTTTT. Its protein is CSASLDRRNTGELFF.

This clonotype has more than one count but fewer than ten. The rearrangement uses TRBV29-1 and TRBJ2-7; 7 positions match TRBD1. V shed 4 bases and J 6 bases; nucleotides not matched to a gene: 15. Germline CDR1 SQVTM, CDR2 ANQGSEA. The CDR3 has 15 amino acids. The DNA of the CDR3 is TGCAGCGTTGCCAACGAACAGGGGTACTTCGGCGAGCAGTACTTC. Amino acids: CSVANEQGYFGEQYF.

Remarks on this clonotype: A much larger clone differs by one base, so this may be a read error. The rearrangement links TRBV7-9 to TRBJ2-5, with D perhaps matching TRBD2 (5 bases). CDR3 length: 14 amino acids. Germline assignment: CDR1 SEHNR and CDR2 FQNEAQ (reference sequence). V lost 3 bases, J lost 0 bases, and 8 bases lay in between. The CDR3: CASSFGEYQETQYF. In nucleotides, the CDR3 is TGTGCCAGCAGCTTCGGGGAGTACCAAGAGACCCAGTACTTC.

This clonotype was picked up many times. The chain is built from TRBV28 and TRBJ1-2; the D is unclear. In germline, CDR1 is MDHEN, CDR2 SYDVKM. There are 14 residues in the CDR3. V dropped 4 bases and J dropped 7 bases, with 16 bases sitting between them. The CDR3 DNA sequence: TGTGCCAGCAGTTCCGACAACGTAGGTCGTGGCTACACCTTC. Its protein product is CASSSDNVGRGYTF.

This chain connects TRBV28 to TRBJ1-1; TRBD1 matches 8 bases. This CDR3 has 16 amino acids. V gave up 4 bases and J gave up 4 bases; unmatched junction bases: 11. CDR1 and CDR2 from the germline V gene are MDHEN and SYDVKM. The CDR3 DNA follows: TGTGCCAGCAGTTCCCCGACAGGGGTTGGCCTCACTGAAGCTTTCTTT. Its translation: CASSSPTGVGLTEAFF.

The J gene is TRBJ1-2, the V gene TRBV19, with 7 bases aligning to TRBD1. CDR3 length: 15 amino acids. Germline values: CDR1 LNHDA, CDR2 SQIVND (reference sequence). V gave up 7 bases and J gave up 2 bases; unmatched junction bases: 10. CDR3 protein: CASNRMGQKNYGYTF. The CDR3 DNA is TGTGCCAGTAACCGGATGGGACAGAAGAACTATGGCTACACCTTC. The variable domain in full, completed from reference TRBV19 and TRBJ1-2, reads DGGITQSPKYLFRKEGQNVTLSCEQNLNHDAMYWYRQDPGQGLRLIYYSQIVNDFQKGDIAEGYSVSREKKESFPLTVTSAQKNPTAFYLCASNRMGQKNYGYTFGSGTRLTVV.

This clonotype was seen repeatedly, ten times or more. The chain has TRBV7-2 and TRBJ2-7; a possible D gene is TRBD1 (6 bases). CDR3 length: 13 residues. V lost 8 bases and J 4 bases, leaving 15 bases between the germline ends. Germline V gene lookup returns CDR1 SGHTA and CDR2 FQGNSA. The CDR3 region is CASSPGTLYEQYF. The CDR3 DNA reads TGTGCCAGCTCCCCCGGGACACTATACGAGCAGTACTTC.

This clonotype showed up just once. A read error may be the cause here, since a much bigger clone is one base away. The genes are TRBV2 and TRBJ1-1; the D is unclear. The V gene lost 3 bases and the J gene lost 0 bases, with 14 bases spanning the gap. Germline V gene lookup returns CDR1 SNHLY and CDR2 FYNNEI. CDR3 size: 16 residues. CDR3 nucleotides: TGTGCCAGCAGTGACTCCCCCCCGAGGATGAACACTGAAGCTTTCTTT. Its protein is CASSDSPPRMNTEAFF. Supplemented by reference TRBV2 and TRBJ1-1, the full variable domain reads EPEVTQTPSHQVTQMGQEVILRCVPISNHLYFYWYRQILGQKVEFLVSFYNNEISEKSEIFDDQFSVERPDGSNFTLKIRSTKLEDSAMYFCASSDSPPRMNTEAFFGQGTRLTVV.

The chain recombines TRBV19 with TRBJ1-4; D not certain. V lost 7 bases, J lost 0 bases, and 15 bases lay in between. CDR3 length: 16 amino acids. Per the germline V gene, CDR1 is LNHDA and CDR2 is SQIVND (reference sequence). Here the CDR3 reads CASKRRERSTNEKLFF. CDR3 DNA sequence: TGTGCCAGTAAGAGACGGGAAAGGTCAACTAATGAAAAACTGTTTTTT.

This clonotype was seen more than once but under ten times. This rearrangement joins TRBV9 to TRBJ2-7, with D possibly being TRBD2 (7 bases). Germline CDR1 SGDLS, CDR2 YYNGEE. V shed 4 bases and J shed 7 bases, with 21 bases lying between them. The CDR3 sequence is 15 residues long. The CDR3 coding sequence is TGTGCCAGCAGCCCATCTGGGGGGGCGACGGGGGAGCAGTACTTC. Protein: CASSPSGGATGEQYF.

The V call is TRBV6-1, the J call TRBJ1-1; D gene uncertain. The germline V and J ends were trimmed by 5 bases and 4 bases, with 11 bases remaining between them. The CDR3 is 13 residues long. Germline V gives CDR1 MNHNS, CDR2 SASEGT. CDR3 in amino acids: CASSTWMGTEAFF. The CDR3 nucleotides are TGTGCCAGCAGTACCTGGATGGGCACTGAAGCTTTCTTT.

This clonotype was seen at least ten times. V is TRBV28 and J is TRBJ1-6, with 7 bases matching TRBD1. Germline lookup yields CDR1 MDHEN and CDR2 SYDVKM. V was pared by 6 bases and J by 7 bases, with 9 bases of the junction left unmatched. The CDR3 is made up of 15 amino acids. The CDR3 is CASRERRGQNSPLHF. The CDR3 DNA sequence: TGTGCCAGCAGAGAACGGAGGGGGCAAAATTCACCCCTCCACTTT.

This chain links TRBV5-1 with TRBJ2-3; perhaps D is TRBD1 or TRBD2 (6 bases each). The germline V gene encodes CDR1 SGHRS and CDR2 YFSETQ. Trimming removed 4 bases at V and 2 bases at J, with 14 bases between. CDR3 length: 15 residues. The CDR3 DNA follows: TGCGCCAGCAGCCCGCTAGGGGGGTACACAGATACGCAGTATTTT. Protein product: CASSPLGGYTDTQYF.

In this sample, this clonotype turned up many times. As DNA, the CDR3 is TGTGCCAGCAGCTTCGACAGGGGGCGAGGGGAGCAGTACTTC. Encoded protein: CASSFDRGRGEQYF. The rearrangement uses TRBV7-2 and TRBJ2-7; 10 bases are shared with TRBD1. CDR3 length: 14 residues. Germline values: CDR1 SGHTA, CDR2 FQGNSA. The V and J ends lost 3 bases and 7 bases, in that order; junction bases with no gene match: 6.